This TCR beta chain came from a study of shared clonotypes between healthy human individuals. Study-wide points: Represented diversity (both genetic and exposure-history) was limited by the small number of donors.

With respect to this clone: Its antigen is not known.

Naive CD8 isolation took CD45RO-negative cells positively selected for CCR7 and excluded terminally differentiated effector memory CD45RA+ cells. Per the authors' pipeline: Junction-only sequences produced by ImmunoSEQ had no quality scores, so filtering differed. Only in-frame clones appear in the TCRdb table, and some are missing; sequencing was by immunoSEQ multiplex PCR. The V and J calls and the clone size are those of that table, but D and trimming were determined from the DNA. The sample carries about 2.1 million clones, about 93% recorded once. The V gene's germline CDR1 is SGHVS and CDR2 FQNEAQ. V was pared by 4 bases and J by 6 bases, with 7 bases of the junction left unmatched. The CDR3 length is 14 residues.

The sequenced material came from naive CD8+ T cells from PBMCs. This TCR was sampled from a man younger than 35 in good health. Some clones in this sample may be carry-over from other donors' samples. V gene TRBV7-8 combines with J gene TRBJ2-7; 9 bases are a match to TRBD1. The CDR3 region has the DNA TGTGCCAGCAGCTCCGGGACAGGGCTAACCGAGCAGTACTTC. Protein sequence: CASSSGTGLTEQYF.